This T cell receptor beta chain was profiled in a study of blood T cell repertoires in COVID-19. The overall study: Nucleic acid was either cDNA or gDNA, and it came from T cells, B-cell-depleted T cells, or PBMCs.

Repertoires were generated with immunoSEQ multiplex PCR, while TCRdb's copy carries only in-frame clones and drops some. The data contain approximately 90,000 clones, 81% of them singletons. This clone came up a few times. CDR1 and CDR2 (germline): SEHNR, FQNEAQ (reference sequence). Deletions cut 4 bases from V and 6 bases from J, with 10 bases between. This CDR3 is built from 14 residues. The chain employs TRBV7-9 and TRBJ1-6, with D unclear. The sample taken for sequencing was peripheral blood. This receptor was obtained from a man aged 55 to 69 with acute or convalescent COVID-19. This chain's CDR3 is CASSSPGINSPLHF. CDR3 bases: TGTGCCAGCAGCTCCCCGGGAATTAATTCACCCCTCCACTTT.